This T cell receptor (beta chain) came from a study of control samples from healthy donors and cancer patients. CDR1 is MDHEN and CDR2 is SYDVKM in the germline V gene. The J segment lost 1 base and the V segment lost 7 bases, leaving 3 bases of the junction unmatched. This CDR3 has 13 amino acids. Here immunoSEQ multiplex PCR was the method, and the copy in TCRdb shows in-frame clones only, minus some. The sample records some 28,000 clones, around 80% being singletons. The TCR comes from a man aged 60-69 years with head and neck cancer. The chain joins TRBV28 to TRBJ1-1, with TRBD1 matching over 7 bases. Source material: PBMCs. This CDR3 reads CASMDRTNTEAFF. CDR3 DNA: TGTGCCAGCATGGACAGGACGAACACTGAAGCTTTCTTT.